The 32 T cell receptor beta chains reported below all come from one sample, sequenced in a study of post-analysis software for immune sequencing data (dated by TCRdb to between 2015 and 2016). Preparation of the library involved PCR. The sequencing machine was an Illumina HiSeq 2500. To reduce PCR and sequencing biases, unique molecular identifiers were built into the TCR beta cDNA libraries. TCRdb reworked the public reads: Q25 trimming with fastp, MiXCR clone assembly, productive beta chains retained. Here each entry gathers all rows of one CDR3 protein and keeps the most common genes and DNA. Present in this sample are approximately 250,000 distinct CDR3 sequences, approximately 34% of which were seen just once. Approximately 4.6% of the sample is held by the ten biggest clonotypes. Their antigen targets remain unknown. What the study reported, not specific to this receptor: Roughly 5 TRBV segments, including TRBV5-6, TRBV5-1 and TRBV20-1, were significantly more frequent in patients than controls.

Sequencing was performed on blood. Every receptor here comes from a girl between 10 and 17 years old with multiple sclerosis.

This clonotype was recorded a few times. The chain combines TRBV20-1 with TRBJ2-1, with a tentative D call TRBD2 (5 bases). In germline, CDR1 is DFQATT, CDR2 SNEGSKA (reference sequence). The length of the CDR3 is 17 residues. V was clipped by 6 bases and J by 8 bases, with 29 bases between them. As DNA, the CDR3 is TGCAGTGCGGGAGAGGAACTAACACACAAATTGGGCGATGAGCAGTTCTTC. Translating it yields CSAGEELTHKLGDEQFF.

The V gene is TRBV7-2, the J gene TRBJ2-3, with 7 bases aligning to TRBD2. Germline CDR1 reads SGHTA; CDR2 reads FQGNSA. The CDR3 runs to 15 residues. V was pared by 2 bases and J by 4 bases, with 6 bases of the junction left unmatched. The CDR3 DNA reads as TGTGCCAGCAGCTTAACTACGGGACTATCAGATACGCAGTATTTT. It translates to CASSLTTGLSDTQYF.

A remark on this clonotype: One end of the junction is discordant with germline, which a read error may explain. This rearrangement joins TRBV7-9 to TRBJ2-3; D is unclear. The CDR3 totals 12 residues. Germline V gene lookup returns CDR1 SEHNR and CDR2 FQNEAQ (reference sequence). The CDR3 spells CATSGLTDTRYF. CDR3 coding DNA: TGTGCCACCTCGGGCCTCACAGATACGCGGTATTTT.

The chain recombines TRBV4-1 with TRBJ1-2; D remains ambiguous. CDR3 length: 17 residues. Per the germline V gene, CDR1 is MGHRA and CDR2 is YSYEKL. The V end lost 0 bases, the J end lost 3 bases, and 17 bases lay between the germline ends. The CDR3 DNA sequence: TGCGCCAGCAGCCAAGAACGGAGACACGATTATGACTATGGCTACACCTTC. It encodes CASSQERRHDYDYGYTF.

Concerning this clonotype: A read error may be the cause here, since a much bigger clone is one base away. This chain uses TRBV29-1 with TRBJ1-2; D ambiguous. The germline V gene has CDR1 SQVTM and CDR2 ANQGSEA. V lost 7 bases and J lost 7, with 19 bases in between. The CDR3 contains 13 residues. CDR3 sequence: CSADRVGPCGYTF. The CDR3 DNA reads TGCAGCGCTGACCGCGTAGGTCCCTGTGGCTACACCTTC.

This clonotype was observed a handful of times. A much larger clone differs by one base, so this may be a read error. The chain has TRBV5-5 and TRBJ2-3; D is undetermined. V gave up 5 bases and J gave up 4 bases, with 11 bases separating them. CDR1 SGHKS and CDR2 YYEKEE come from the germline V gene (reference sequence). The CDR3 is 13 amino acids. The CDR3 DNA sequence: TGTGCCAGCAGGTCAAACCCCCCAGATACGCAGTATTTT. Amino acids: CASRSNPPDTQYF.

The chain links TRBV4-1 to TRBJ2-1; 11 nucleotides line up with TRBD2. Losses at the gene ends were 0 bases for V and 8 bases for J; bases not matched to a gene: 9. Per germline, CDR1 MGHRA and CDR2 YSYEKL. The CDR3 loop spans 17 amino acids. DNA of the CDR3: TGCGCCAGCAGCCAAGACGCTAGCGGGAGGTCGGGGGATGAGCAGTTCTTC. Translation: CASSQDASGRSGDEQFF.

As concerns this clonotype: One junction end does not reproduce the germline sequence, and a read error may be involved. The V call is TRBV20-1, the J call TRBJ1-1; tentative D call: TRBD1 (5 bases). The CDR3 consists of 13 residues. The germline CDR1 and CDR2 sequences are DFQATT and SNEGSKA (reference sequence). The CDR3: CGAVGQAGTEAFF. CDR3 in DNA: TGCGGTGCAGTCGGACAAGCGGGGACTGAAGCTTTCTTT.

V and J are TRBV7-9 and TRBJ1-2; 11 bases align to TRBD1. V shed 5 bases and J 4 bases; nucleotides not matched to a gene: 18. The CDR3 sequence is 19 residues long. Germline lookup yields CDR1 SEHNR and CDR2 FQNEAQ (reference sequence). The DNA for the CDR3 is TGTGCCAGCAGCCGAGACTTAGTCGGACAGGGGGCGTCGGGCTATGGCTACACCTTC. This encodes CASSRDLVGQGASGYGYTF.

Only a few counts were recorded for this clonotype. This CDR3 reads CASSLVSGQDTEAFF. The CDR3 DNA reads as TGCGCCAGCAGCTTAGTTTCGGGGCAGGACACTGAAGCTTTCTTT. The J gene is TRBJ1-1, the V gene TRBV5-1, with D tentatively TRBD1 (5 bases). Germline assignment: CDR1 SGHRS and CDR2 YFSETQ. V was shortened by 2 bases and J by 3 bases, with 14 bases between the two germline ends. The CDR3 contains 15 residues. The whole variable domain, remainder taken from reference TRBV5-1 and TRBJ1-1, is KAGVTQTPRYLIKTRGQQVTLSCSPISGHRSVSWYQQTPGQGLQFLFEYFSETQRNKGNFPGRFSGRQFSNSRSEMNVSTLELGDSALYLCASSLVSGQDTEAFFGQGTRLTVV.

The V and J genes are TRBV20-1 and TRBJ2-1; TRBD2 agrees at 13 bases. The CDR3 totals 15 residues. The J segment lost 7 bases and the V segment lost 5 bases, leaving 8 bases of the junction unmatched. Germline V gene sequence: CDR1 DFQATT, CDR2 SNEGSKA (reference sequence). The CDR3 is CSAVPGTSGTNEQFF. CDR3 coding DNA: TGCAGTGCTGTCCCCGGGACTAGCGGGACAAATGAGCAGTTCTTC.

The CDR3 sequence: CASSLRRRQETQYF. The CDR3, as DNA: TGTGCCAGCAGTTTACGGCGGAGACAAGAGACCCAGTACTTC. The chain links TRBV12-3 or TRBV12-4 to TRBJ2-5; no definite D call. CDR3 length equals 14 residues. The V end lost 2 bases, the J end lost 2 bases, and 9 bases lay between the germline ends.

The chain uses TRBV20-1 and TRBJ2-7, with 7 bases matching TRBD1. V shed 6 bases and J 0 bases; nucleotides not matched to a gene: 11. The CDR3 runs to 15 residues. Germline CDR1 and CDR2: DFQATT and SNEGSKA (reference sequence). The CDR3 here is CSAGYRTGRSYEQYF. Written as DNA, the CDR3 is TGCAGTGCGGGATATCGGACAGGCCGCTCCTACGAGCAGTACTTC.

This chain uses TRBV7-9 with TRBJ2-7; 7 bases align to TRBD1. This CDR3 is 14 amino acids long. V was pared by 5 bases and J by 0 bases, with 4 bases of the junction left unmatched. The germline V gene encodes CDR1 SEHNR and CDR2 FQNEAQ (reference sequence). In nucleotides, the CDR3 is TGTGCCAGCAGCCCAGGGGGAAACTCCTACGAGCAGTACTTC. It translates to CASSPGGNSYEQYF.

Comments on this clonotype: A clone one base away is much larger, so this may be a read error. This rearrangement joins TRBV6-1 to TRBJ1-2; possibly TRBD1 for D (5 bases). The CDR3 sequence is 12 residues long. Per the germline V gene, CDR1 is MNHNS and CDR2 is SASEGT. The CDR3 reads CASTLGEYGYNF. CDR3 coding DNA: TGTGCCAGCACCCTGGGGGAGTATGGCTACAACTTC.

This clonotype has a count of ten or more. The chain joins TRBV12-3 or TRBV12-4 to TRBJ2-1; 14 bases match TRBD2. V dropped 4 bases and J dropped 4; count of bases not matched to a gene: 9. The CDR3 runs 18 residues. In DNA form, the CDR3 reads TGTGCCAGCAGTTCCCGACTAGCGGGAGGGAGCAGGTACAATGAGCAGTTCTTC. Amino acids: CASSSRLAGGSRYNEQFF.

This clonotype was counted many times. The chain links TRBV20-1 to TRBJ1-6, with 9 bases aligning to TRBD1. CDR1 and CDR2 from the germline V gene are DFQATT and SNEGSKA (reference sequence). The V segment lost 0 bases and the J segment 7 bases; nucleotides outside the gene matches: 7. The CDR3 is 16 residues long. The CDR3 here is CSARDLRGTGNSPLHF. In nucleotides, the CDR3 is TGCAGTGCTAGAGATCTCCGAGGGACAGGGAATTCACCCCTCCACTTT.

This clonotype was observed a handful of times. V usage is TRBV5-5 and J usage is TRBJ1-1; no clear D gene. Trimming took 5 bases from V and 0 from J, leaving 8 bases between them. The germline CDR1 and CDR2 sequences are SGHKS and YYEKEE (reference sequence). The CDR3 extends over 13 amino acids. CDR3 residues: CASRQTMNTEAFF. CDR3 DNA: TGTGCCAGCAGACAGACGATGAACACTGAAGCTTTCTTT.

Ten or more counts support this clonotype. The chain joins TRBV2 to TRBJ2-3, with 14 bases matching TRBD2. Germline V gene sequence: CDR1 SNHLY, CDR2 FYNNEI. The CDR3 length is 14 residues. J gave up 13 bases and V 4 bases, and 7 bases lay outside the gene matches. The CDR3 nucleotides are TGTGCCAGCAGTGTGGGACTAGCGGGAGTCTCGGAGTATTTT. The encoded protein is CASSVGLAGVSEYF.

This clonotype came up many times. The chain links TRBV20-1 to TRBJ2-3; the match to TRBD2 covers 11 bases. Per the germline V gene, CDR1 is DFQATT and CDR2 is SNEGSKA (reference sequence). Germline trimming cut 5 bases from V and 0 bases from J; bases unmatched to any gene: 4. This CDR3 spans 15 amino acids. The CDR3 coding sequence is TGCAGTGCTTCTAGCGGGGGGCCTAGCACAGATACGCAGTATTTT. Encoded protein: CSASSGGPSTDTQYF.

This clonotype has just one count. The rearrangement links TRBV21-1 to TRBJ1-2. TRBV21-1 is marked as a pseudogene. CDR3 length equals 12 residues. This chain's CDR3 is CASSKGSDGYTF. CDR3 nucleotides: TGTGCCAGCAGCAAAGGGTCGGATGGCTACACCTTC.

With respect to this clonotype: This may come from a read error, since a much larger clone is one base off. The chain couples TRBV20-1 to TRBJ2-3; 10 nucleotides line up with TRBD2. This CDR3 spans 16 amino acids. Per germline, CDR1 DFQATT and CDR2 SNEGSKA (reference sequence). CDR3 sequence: CSARAEREGHGDMQYF. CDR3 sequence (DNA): TGCAGTGCCCGAGCGGAGCGGGAGGGCCATGGAGATATGCAGTATTTT.

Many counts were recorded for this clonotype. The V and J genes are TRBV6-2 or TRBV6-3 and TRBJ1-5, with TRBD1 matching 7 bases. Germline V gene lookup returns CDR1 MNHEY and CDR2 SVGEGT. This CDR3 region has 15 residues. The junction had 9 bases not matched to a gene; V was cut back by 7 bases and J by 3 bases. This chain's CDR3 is CASKKTTGFNQPQHF. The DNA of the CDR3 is TGTGCCAGCAAAAAGACGACAGGGTTCAATCAGCCCCAGCATTTT.

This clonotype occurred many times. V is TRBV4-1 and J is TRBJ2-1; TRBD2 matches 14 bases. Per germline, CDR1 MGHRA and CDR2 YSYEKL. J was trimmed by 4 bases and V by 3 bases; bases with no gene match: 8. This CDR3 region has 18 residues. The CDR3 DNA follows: TGCGCCAGCAGCCAGAATCCAGGACTAGCGGGAGGATACAATGAGCAGTTCTTC. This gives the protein CASSQNPGLAGGYNEQFF.

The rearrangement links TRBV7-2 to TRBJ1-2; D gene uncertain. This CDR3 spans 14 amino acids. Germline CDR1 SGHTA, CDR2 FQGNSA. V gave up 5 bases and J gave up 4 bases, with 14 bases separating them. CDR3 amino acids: CASSPAGHCYGYTF. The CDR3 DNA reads TGTGCCAGCAGCCCAGCGGGCCACTGCTATGGCTACACCTTC.

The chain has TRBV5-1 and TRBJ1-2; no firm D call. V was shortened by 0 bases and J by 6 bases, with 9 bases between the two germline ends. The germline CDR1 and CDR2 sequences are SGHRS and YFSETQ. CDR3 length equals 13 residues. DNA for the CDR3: TGCGCCAGCAGCTTGGTTGGGTCCCATGGCTACACCTTC. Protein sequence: CASSLVGSHGYTF.

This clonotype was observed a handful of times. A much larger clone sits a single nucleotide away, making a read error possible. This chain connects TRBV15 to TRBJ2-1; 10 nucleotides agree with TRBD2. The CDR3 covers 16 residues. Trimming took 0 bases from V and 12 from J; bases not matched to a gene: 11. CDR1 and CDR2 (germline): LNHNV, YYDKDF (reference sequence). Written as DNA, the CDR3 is TGTGCCACCAGCAGAGATGTTCTAGCGGGAGAATATGGGCAGTTCTTC. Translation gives CATSRDVLAGEYGQFF.

CDR3 bases: TGCAGTGCTCCGGGACTAGCGGGGGGACGGACAGATACGCAGTATTTT. Translated, it gives CSAPGLAGGRTDTQYF. V gene TRBV20-1 combines with J gene TRBJ2-3; 15 bases are a match to TRBD2. The V and J ends lost 5 bases and 3 bases, in that order; junction bases with no gene match: 6. This CDR3 is 16 amino acids long. Germline values: CDR1 DFQATT, CDR2 SNEGSKA (reference sequence).

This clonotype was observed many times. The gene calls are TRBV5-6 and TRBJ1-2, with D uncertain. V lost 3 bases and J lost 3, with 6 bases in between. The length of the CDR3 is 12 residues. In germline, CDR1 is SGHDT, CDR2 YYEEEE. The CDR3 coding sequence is TGTGCCAGCAGCTCGGTGGACTATGGCTACACCTTC. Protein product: CASSSVDYGYTF.

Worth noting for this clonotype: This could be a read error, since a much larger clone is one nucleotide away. Written as DNA, the CDR3 is TGCGCCTGCAAAGGCGGACTAGATTTAATTGATGAGCAGTTCTTC. It specifies CACKGGLDLIDEQFF. The chain joins TRBV10-2 to TRBJ2-1; 7 bases line up with TRBD2. CDR3 length equals 15 residues. CDR1 and CDR2 (germline): WSHSY, SAAADI. Trimming took 11 bases from V and 8 from J; bases not matched to a gene: 18.

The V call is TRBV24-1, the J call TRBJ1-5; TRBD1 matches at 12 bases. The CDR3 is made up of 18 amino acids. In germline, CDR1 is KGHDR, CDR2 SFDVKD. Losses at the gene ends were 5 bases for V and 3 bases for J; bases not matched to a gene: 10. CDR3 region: CATSAGTGGIGINQPQHF. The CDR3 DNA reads TGTGCCACCAGTGCCGGGACAGGGGGCATTGGGATCAATCAGCCCCAGCATTTT.

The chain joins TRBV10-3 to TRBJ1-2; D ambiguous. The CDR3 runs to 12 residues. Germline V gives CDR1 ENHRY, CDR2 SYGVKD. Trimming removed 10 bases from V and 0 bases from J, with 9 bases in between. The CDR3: CATSSTNYGYTF. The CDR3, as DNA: TGTGCCACGTCCAGCACTAACTATGGCTACACCTTC.